This T cell receptor (beta chain) is from a study of lymphopenia after photon versus proton radiotherapy. General study points: Photon-treated patients lost naive T cells and TCR diversity; proton-treated stayed stable. Oligoclonal CD8+ Temra expansion after nadir drove photon patients' diversity drop.

Profiled with immunoSEQ multiplex PCR; TCRdb holds only in-frame clones, not every one. The table has 25,000 to 30,000 clones, approximately 85% seen once. Of note for this clone: The antigen remains unidentified.

Germline lookup yields CDR1 SGHTA and CDR2 FQGNSA. V was pared by 5 bases and J by 3 bases, with 6 bases of the junction left unmatched. The CDR3 has 15 amino acids. V usage is TRBV7-2 and J usage is TRBJ2-3, with TRBD1 matching over 9 bases. The clonotype was recovered from a man younger than 45 with gastric cancer. The sample consisted of peripheral blood, taken from a patient treated with photon-based radiotherapy. DNA of the CDR3: TGTGCCAGCAGCCCGCCGACAGGGGGAACAGATACGCAGTATTTT. Translated, it gives CASSPPTGGTDTQYF. Together with reference TRBV7-2 and TRBJ2-3, the CDR3 gives the full variable domain: GAGVSQSPSNKVTEKGKDVELRCDPISGHTALYWYRQSLGQGLEFLIYFQGNSAPDKSGLPSDRFSAERTGGSVSTLTIQRTQQEDSAVYLCASSPPTGGTDTQYFGPGTRLTVL.